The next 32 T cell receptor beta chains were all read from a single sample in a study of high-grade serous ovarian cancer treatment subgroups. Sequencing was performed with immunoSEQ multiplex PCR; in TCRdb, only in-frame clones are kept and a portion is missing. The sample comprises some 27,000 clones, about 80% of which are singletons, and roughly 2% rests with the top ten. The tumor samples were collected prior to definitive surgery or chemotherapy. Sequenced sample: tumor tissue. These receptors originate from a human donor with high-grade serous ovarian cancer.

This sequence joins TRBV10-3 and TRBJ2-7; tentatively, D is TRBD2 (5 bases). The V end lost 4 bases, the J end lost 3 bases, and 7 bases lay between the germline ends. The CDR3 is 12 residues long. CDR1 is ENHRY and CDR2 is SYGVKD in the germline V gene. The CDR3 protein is CAISAEGYEQYF. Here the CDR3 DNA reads TGTGCCATCAGTGCCGAGGGCTACGAGCAGTACTTC.

CDR3 region: CASARASTDTQYF. The CDR3 bases are TGCGCCAGCGCCCGCGCAAGCACAGATACGCAGTATTTT. This chain connects TRBV5-1 to TRBJ2-3; D uncertain. Per germline, CDR1 SGHRS and CDR2 YFSETQ. CDR3 size: 13 residues. Trimming removed 7 bases from V and 0 bases from J, with 9 bases in between.

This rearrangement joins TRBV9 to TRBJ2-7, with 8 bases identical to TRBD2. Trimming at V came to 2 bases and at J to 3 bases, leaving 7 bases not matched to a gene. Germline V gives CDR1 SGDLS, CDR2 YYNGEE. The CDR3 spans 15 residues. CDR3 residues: CASSVEAGESYEQYF. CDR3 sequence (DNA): TGTGCCAGCAGCGTGGAAGCGGGAGAGAGCTACGAGCAGTACTTC.

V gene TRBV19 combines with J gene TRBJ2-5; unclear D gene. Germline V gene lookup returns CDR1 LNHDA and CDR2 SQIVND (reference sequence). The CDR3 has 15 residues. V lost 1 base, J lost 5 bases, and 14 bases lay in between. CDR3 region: CASSIGSGLEETQYF. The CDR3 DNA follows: TGTGCCAGTAGTATAGGTAGTGGGCTGGAGGAGACCCAGTACTTC.

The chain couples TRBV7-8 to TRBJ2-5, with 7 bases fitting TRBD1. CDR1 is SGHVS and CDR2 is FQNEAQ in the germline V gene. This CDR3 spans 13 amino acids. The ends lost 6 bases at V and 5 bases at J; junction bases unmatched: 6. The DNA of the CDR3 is TGTGCCAGCAGATCACAGGGGTCGGAGACCCAGTACTTC. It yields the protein CASRSQGSETQYF.

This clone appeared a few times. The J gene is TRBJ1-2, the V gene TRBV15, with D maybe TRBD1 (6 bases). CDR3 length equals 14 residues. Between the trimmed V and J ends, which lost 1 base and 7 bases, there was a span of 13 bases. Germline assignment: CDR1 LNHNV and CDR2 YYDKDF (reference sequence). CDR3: CATSRARGQGGYTF. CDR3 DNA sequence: TGTGCCACCAGCAGAGCACGGGGGCAAGGTGGCTACACCTTC.

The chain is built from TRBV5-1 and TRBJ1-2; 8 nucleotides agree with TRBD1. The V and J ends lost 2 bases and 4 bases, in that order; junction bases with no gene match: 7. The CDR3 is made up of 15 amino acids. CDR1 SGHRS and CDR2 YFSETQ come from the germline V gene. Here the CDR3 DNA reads TGCGCCAGCAGCTTAGACAGGGGATCGCTCTATGGCTACACCTTC. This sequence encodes CASSLDRGSLYGYTF.

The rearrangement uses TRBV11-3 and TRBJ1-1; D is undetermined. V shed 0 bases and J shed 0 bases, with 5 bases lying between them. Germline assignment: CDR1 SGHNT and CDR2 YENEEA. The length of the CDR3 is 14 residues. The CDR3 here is CASSLDGMNTEAFF. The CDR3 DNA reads TGTGCCAGCAGCTTAGACGGGATGAACACTGAAGCTTTCTTT.

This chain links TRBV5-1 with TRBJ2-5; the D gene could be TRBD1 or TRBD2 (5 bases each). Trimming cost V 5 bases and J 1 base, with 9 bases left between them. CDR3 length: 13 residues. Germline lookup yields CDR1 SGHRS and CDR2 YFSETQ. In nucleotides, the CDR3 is TGCGCCAGCAGTAGGGACGGCCAAGAGACCCAGTACTTC. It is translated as CASSRDGQETQYF.

The CDR3 DNA reads TGCGCCAGCAGCCCATCCCACAGGGATGGGAACATTCAGTACTTC. Protein product: CASSPSHRDGNIQYF. V usage is TRBV5-1 and J usage is TRBJ2-4; maybe TRBD1 (6 bases). The CDR3 sequence is 15 residues long. The germline V and J ends were trimmed by 4 bases and 7 bases, with 18 bases remaining between them. Germline V lookup: CDR1 SGHRS, CDR2 YFSETQ.

The DNA for the CDR3 is TGTGCCAGCAGCTTCTTACCGGGACAGGGGGACCACAATGAGCAGTTCTTC. Its protein product is CASSFLPGQGDHNEQFF. V usage is TRBV7-8 and J usage is TRBJ2-1; 11 bases map to TRBD1. After removal of 3 bases from V and 5 bases from J, the junction contained 9 bases not matched to a gene. The CDR3 consists of 17 residues. CDR1 SGHVS and CDR2 FQNEAQ come from the germline V gene.

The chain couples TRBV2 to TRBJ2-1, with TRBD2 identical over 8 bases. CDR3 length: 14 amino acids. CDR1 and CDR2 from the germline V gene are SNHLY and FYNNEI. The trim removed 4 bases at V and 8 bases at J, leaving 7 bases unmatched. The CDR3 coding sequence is TGTGCCAGCAGTGTCTCGGGAGGGAGGGATGAGCAGTTCTTC. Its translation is CASSVSGGRDEQFF. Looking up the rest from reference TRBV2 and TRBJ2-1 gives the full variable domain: EPEVTQTPSHQVTQMGQEVILRCVPISNHLYFYWYRQILGQKVEFLVSFYNNEISEKSEIFDDQFSVERPDGSNFTLKIRSTKLEDSAMYFCASSVSGGRDEQFFGPGTRLTVL.

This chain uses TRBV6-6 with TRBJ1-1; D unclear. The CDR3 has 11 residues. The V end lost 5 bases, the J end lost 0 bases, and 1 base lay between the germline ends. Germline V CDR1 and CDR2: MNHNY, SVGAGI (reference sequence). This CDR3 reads CASSVNTEAFF. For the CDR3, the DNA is TGTGCCAGCAGTGTGAACACTGAAGCTTTCTTT.

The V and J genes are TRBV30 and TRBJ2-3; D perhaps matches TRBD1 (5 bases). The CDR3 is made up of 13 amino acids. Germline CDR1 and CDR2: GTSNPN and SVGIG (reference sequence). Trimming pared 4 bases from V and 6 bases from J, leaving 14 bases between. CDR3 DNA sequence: TGTGCCTGGAATTGGGGCGCCCCCGATACGCAGTATTTT. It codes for CAWNWGAPDTQYF. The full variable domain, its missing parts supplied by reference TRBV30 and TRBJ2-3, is SQTIHQWPATLVQPVGSPLSLECTVEGTSNPNLYWYRQAAGRGLQLLFYSVGIGQISSEVPQNLSASRPQDRQFILSSKKLLLSDSGFYLCAWNWGAPDTQYFGPGTRLTVL.

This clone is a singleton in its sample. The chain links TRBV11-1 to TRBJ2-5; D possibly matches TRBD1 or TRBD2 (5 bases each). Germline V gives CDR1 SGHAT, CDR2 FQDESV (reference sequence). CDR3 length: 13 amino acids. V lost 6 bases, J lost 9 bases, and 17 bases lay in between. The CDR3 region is CASRTRQLGAQYF. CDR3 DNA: TGTGCCAGCAGAACCCGTCAGTTGGGGGCCCAGTACTTC.

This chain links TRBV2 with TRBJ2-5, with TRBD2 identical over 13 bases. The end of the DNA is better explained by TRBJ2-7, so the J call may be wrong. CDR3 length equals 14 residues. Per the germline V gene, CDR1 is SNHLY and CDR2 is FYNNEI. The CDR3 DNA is TGTGCCAGCTTCGGACTAGCGGGAGCCTACGAGCAGTACTTC. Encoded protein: CASFGLAGAYEQYF.

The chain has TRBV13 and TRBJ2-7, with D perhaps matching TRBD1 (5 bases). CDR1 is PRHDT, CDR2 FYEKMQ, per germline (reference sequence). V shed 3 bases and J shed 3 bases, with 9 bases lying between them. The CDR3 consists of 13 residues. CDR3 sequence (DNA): TGTGCCAGCAGCTTGGTAAGGGGCTACGAGCAGTACTTC. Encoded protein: CASSLVRGYEQYF.

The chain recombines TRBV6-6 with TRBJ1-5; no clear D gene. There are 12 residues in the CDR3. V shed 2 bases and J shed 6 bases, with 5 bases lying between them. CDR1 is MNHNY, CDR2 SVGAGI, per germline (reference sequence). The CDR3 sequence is CASSYAGQPQHF. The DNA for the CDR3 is TGTGCCAGCAGTTACGCTGGTCAGCCCCAGCATTTT.

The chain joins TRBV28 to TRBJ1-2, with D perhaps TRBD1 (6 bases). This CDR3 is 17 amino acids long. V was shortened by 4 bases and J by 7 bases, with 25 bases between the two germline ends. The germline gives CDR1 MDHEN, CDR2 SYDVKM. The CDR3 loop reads CASSSAGTPLMSRGYTF. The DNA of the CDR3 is TGTGCCAGCAGTTCTGCCGGGACACCCCTGATGAGCCGTGGCTACACCTTC.

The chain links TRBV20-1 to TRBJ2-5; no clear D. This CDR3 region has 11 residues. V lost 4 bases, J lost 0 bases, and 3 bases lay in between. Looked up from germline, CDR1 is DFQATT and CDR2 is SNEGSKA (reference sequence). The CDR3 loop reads CSANHQETQYF. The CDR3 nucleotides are TGCAGTGCTAATCACCAAGAGACCCAGTACTTC.

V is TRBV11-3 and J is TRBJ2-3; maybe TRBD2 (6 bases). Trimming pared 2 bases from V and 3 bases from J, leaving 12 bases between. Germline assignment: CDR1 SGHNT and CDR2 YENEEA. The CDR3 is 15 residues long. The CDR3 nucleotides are TGTGCCAGCAGCTTAAACCGGGGAGGAACAGATACGCAGTATTTT. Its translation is CASSLNRGGTDTQYF.

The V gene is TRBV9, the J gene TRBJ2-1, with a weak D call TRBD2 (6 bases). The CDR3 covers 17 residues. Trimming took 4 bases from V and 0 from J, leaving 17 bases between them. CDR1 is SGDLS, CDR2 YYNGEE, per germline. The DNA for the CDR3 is TGTGCCAGCAGCCCCCCTCGGGGGTTGGGCTCCTACAATGAGCAGTTCTTC. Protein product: CASSPPRGLGSYNEQFF.

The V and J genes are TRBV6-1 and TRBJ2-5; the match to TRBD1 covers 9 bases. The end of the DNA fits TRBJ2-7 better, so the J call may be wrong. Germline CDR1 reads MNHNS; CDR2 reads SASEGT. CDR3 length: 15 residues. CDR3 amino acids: CASSEETGGSYEQYF. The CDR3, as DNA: TGTGCCAGCAGTGAAGAGACAGGGGGCTCCTACGAGCAGTACTTC.

DNA of the CDR3: TGTGCCACATCAAAACGCGGACACAGAAACCAAGAGACCCAGTACTTC. Translated: CATSKRGHRNQETQYF. The genes are TRBV10-3 and TRBJ2-5; tentative D call: TRBD1 (5 bases). The V gene lost 10 bases and the J gene lost 0 bases, with 21 bases spanning the gap. This CDR3 is 16 amino acids long. Looked up from germline, CDR1 is ENHRY and CDR2 is SYGVKD.

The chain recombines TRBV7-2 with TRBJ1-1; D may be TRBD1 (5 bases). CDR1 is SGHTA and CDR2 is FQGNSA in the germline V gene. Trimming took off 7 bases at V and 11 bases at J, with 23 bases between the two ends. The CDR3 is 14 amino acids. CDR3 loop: CASTRGGTEYVAFF. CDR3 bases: TGTGCCAGCACCCGAGGCGGGACGGAGTATGTGGCTTTCTTT.

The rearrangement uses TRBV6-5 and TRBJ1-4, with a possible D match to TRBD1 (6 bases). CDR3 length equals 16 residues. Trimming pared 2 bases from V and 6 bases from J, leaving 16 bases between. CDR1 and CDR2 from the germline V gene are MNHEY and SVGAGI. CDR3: CASSYTLQGSHEKLFF. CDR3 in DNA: TGTGCCAGCAGTTACACATTACAGGGATCTCATGAAAAACTGTTTTTT.

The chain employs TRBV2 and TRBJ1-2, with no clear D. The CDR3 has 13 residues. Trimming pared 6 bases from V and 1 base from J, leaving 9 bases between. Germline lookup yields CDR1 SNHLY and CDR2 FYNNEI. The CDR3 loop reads CASSVGGNYGYTF. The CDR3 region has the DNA TGTGCCAGCAGCGTCGGAGGTAACTATGGCTACACCTTC.

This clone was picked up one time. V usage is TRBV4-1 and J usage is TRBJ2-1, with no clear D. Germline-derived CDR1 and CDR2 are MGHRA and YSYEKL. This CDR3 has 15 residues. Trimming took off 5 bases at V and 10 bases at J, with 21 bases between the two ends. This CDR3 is CASSYDPWPLWEQFF. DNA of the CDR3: TGCGCCAGCAGCTACGACCCGTGGCCCCTATGGGAGCAGTTCTTC.

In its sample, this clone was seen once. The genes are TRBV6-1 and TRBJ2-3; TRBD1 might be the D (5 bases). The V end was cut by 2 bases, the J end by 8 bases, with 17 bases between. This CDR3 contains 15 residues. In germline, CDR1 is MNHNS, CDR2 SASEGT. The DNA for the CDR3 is TGTGCCAGCAGTGAATCCGCCGTGTTCAGGGCTACGCAGTATTTT. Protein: CASSESAVFRATQYF.

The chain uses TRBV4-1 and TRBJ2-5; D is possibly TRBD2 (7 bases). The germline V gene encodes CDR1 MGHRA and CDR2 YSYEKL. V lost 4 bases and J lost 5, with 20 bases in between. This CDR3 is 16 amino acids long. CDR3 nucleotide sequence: TGCGCCAGCAGCCGAGGGAGGGGGGAGGTAAGGGAGACCCAGTACTTC. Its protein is CASSRGRGEVRETQYF.

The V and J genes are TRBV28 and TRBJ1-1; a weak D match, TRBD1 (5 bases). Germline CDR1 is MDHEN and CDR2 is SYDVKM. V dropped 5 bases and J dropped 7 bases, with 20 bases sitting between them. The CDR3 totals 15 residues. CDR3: CASSTQNGGLGEAFF. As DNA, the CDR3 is TGTGCCAGCAGTACCCAGAATGGGGGTTTGGGTGAAGCTTTCTTT.

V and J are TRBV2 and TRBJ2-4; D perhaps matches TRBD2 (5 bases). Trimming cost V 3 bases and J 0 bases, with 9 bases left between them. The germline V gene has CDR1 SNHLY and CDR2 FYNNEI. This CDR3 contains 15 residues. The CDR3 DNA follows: TGTGCCAGCAGTGATCGGGGTCTAGCCAAAAACATTCAGTACTTC. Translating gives CASSDRGLAKNIQYF.